This T cell receptor (beta chain) was recorded in a study of T cells in localized non-small cell lung cancer. Broader study findings: Investigators sequenced only a single tumor region, leaving heterogeneity possible.

As for this clone: Its antigen is as yet unknown.

Clones were read by immunoSEQ multiplex PCR, and TCRdb kept only the in-frame ones, dropping some. The data contain 75,000 to 85,000 clones, more than 75% of them singletons. Germline loops: CDR1 MDHEN, CDR2 SYDVKM. This CDR3 comprises 15 residues. Trimming left V 5 bases short and J 1 base short, with 14 bases between. Sequencing used peripheral blood, obtained before any cancer treatment. This receptor was taken from a female donor older than 55 with stage I lung adenocarcinoma. The chain joins TRBV28 to TRBJ1-1; D unclear. This chain's CDR3 is CASSPRLYRNTEAFF. CDR3 nucleotides: TGTGCCAGCAGTCCCCGGCTTTACAGGAACACTGAAGCTTTCTTT. The variable domain in full, completed from reference TRBV28 and TRBJ1-1, reads DVKVTQSSRYLVKRTGEKVFLECVQDMDHENMFWYRQDPGLGLRLIYFSYDVKMKEKGDIPEGYSVSREKKERFSLILESASTNQTSMYLCASSPRLYRNTEAFFGQGTRLTVV.